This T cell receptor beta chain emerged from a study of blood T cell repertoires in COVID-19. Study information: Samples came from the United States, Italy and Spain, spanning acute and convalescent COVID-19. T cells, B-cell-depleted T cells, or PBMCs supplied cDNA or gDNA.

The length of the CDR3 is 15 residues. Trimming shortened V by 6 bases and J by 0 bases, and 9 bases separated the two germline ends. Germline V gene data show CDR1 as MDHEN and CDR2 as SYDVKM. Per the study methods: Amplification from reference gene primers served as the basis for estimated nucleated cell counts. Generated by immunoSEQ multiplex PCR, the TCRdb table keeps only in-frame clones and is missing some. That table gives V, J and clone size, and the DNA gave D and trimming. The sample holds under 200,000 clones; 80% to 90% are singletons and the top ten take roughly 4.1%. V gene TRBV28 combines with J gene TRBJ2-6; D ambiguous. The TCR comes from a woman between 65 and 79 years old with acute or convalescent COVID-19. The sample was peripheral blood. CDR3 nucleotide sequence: TGTGCCAGCAGCGCCCCCTACTCTGGGGCCAACGTCCTGACTTTC. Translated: CASSAPYSGANVLTF.